Following are 10 T cell receptor beta chains from one sample sequenced in a study of T cells in Graves' hyperthyroidism and ophthalmopathy. Amplification of TCR beta CDR3 regions was performed using RNA transcripts as template. An initial round of RT-PCR targeting the TCR CDR3 relied on the HTBI primer set. TCRdb re-called the multiplex PCR reads with MiXCR, one entry per CDR3 protein. The data hold hundreds of thousands of distinct CDR3 sequences, with less than 15% observed a single time. The material sequenced was blood. The receptors here all came from a woman under 30 with Graves' hyperthyroidism.

This clonotype was detected ten times or more. The chain joins TRBV6-6 to TRBJ2-1; 11 nucleotides match TRBD2. The CDR3 contains 17 residues. Germline V gene data show CDR1 as MNHNY and CDR2 as SVGAGI (reference sequence). Trimming removed 1 base from V and 10 bases from J; junction bases left unmatched: 12. CDR3 amino acids: CASSYFGPSGGTKEQFF. The CDR3 nucleotides are TGTGCCAGCAGTTACTTCGGACCTAGCGGGGGGACTAAGGAGCAGTTCTTC.

J is TRBJ2-1 and V is TRBV5-5; D is perhaps TRBD2 (5 bases). There are 15 residues in the CDR3. The germline V gene has CDR1 SGHKS and CDR2 YYEKEE (reference sequence). Trimming removed 3 bases from V and 3 bases from J, with 13 bases in between. CDR3: CASSSGLGNYNEQFF. The CDR3 DNA reads as TGTGCCAGCAGCTCCGGACTCGGCAACTACAATGAGCAGTTCTTC.

V is TRBV7-9 and J is TRBJ2-7; D is uncertain. This CDR3 region has 12 residues. CDR1 and CDR2 (germline): SEHNR, FQNEAQ (reference sequence). The V and J ends lost 1 base and 6 bases respectively, with 7 bases between them. CDR3 DNA: TGTGCCAGCAGCTTAGTAGCTTCCGAGCAGTACTTC. Residues: CASSLVASEQYF.

This clonotype has at least ten counts. This chain connects TRBV12-3 or TRBV12-4 to TRBJ2-1; TRBD2 might be the D (5 bases). The CDR3 spans 15 residues. V was cut by 0 bases and J by 7 bases, with 13 bases left in between. The CDR3 DNA follows: TGTGCCAGCAGTTTAGCGCAGGCTAGCCTTAATGAGCAGTTCTTC. It yields the protein CASSLAQASLNEQFF.

This clonotype has a count of ten or more. V usage is TRBV28 and J usage is TRBJ2-5; 9 bases map to TRBD2. Looked up from germline, CDR1 is MDHEN and CDR2 is SYDVKM. CDR3 length equals 15 residues. J gave up 1 base and V 8 bases, and 8 bases lay outside the gene matches. For the CDR3, the DNA is TGTGCCAGCCTGGAGGCTAGCGGGGCCCAAGAGACCCAGTACTTC. Protein product: CASLEASGAQETQYF. The full variable domain, with the rest looked up from reference TRBV28 and TRBJ2-5, is DVKVTQSSRYLVKRTGEKVFLECVQDMDHENMFWYRQDPGLGLRLIYFSYDVKMKEKGDIPEGYSVSREKKERFSLILESASTNQTSMYLCASLEASGAQETQYFGPGTRLLVL.

This clonotype has a count of ten or more. The genes are TRBV18 and TRBJ2-3, with D unresolved. This CDR3 is built from 14 residues. Between the trimmed V and J ends, which lost 0 bases and 1 base, there was a span of 5 bases. Germline values: CDR1 KGHSH, CDR2 LQKENI. CDR3 loop: CASSPPGGTDTQYF. The DNA of the CDR3 is TGTGCCAGCTCACCACCTGGGGGCACAGATACGCAGTATTTT.

This chain joins TRBV18 and TRBJ1-1; no definite D call. The V gene lost 8 bases and the J gene lost 5 bases, with 15 bases spanning the gap. This CDR3 has 13 amino acids. CDR1 is KGHSH and CDR2 is LQKENI in the germline V gene. CDR3 sequence reads: CASPSSEETEAFF. DNA for the CDR3: TGTGCCAGCCCCTCTTCGGAGGAGACTGAAGCTTTCTTT.

This clonotype has ten or more counts. This chain uses TRBV18 with TRBJ2-7; 9 bases fit TRBD1. CDR1 is KGHSH, CDR2 LQKENI, per germline. This CDR3 contains 13 residues. With V trimmed by 6 bases and J by 7 bases, 7 bases remained unmatched. The CDR3 DNA sequence: TGTGCCAGCTCCCCCGGGACAGGGAGGGAGCAGTACTTC. Its translation: CASSPGTGREQYF.

V is TRBV29-1 and J is TRBJ2-7, with a possible D match to TRBD1 (5 bases). CDR1 is SQVTM, CDR2 ANQGSEA, per germline. The CDR3 is 14 amino acids. Trimming shortened V by 4 bases and J by 7 bases, and 20 bases separated the two germline ends. For the CDR3, the DNA is TGCAGCGTTGGGAAGGGGAAGGGGCTAGGGGAGCAGTACTTC. This codes for CSVGKGKGLGEQYF.

Ten or more counts support this clonotype. The CDR3 region is CASRSSAGQETQYF. The CDR3 DNA reads TGTGCCAGCAGGTCCTCAGCGGGCCAAGAGACCCAGTACTTC. V is TRBV7-9 and J is TRBJ2-5; maybe TRBD2 (6 bases). The germline CDR1 and CDR2 sequences are SEHNR and FQNEAQ (reference sequence). Between the trimmed V and J ends, which lost 6 bases and 1 base, there was a span of 12 bases. The CDR3 is 14 amino acids. Looking up the rest from reference TRBV7-9 and TRBJ2-5 gives the full variable domain: DTGVSQNPRHKITKRGQNVTFRCDPISEHNRLYWYRQTLGQGPEFLTYFQNEAQLEKSRLLSDRFSAERPKGSFSTLEIQRTEQGDSAMYLCASRSSAGQETQYFGPGTRLLVL.